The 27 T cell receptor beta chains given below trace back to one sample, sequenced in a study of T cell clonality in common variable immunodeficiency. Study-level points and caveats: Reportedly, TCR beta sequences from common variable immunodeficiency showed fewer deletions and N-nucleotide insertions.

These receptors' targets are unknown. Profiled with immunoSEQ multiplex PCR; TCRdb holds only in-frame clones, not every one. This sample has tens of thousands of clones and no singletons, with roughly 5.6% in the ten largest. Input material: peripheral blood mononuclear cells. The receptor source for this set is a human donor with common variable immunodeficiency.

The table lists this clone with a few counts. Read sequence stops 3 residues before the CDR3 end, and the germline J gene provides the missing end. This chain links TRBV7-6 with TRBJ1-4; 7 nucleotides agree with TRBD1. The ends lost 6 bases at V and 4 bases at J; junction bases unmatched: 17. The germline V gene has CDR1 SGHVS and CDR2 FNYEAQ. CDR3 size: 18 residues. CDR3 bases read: TGTGCCAGCAGTCTCGTTAACGCAGGGGGAGAGGGTAATGAAAAA. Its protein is CASSLVNAGGEGNEK. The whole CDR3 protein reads CASSLVNAGGEGNEKLFF.

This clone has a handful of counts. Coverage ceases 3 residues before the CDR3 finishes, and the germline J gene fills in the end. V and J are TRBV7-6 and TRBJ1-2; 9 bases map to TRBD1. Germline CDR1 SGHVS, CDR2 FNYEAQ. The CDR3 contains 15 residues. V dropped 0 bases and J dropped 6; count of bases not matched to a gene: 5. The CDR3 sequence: CASSLARTGGNGYTF. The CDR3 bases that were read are TGTGCCAGCAGCTTAGCTAGAACAGGGGGCAATGGC.

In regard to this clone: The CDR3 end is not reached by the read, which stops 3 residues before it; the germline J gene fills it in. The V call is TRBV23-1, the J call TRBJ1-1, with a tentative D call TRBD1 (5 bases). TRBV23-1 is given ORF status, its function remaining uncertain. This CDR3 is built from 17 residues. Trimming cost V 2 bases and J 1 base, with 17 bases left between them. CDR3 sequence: CASSQPIRDYGNTEAFF. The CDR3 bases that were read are TGCGCCAGCAGTCAACCTATAAGGGACTACGGGAACACTGAA.

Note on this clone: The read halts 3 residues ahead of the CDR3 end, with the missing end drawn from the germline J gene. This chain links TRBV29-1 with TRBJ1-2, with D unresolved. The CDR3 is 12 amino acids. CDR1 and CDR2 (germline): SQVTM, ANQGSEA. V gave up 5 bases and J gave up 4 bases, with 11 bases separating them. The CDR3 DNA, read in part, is TGCAGCGTTCCCATGCTAGGCTATGGC. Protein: CSVPMLGYG. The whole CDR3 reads CSVPMLGYGYTF.

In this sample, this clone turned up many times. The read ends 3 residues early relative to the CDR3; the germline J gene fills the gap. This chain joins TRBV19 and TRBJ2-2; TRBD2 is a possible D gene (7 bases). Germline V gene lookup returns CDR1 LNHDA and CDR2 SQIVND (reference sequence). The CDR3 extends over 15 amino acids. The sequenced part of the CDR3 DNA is TGTGCCAGTAGTCCGCGGGGGCAGGGTTCTCGAAAG. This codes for CASSPRGQGSRK. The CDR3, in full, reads CASSPRGQGSRKLFF.

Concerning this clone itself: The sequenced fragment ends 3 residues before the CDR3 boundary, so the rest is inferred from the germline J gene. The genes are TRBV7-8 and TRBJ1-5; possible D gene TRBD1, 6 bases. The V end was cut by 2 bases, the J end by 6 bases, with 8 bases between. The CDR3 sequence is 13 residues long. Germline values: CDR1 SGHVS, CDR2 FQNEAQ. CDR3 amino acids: CASSLRGSQPQHF. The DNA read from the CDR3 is TGTGCCAGCAGCTTAAGGGGGAGTCAGCCC.

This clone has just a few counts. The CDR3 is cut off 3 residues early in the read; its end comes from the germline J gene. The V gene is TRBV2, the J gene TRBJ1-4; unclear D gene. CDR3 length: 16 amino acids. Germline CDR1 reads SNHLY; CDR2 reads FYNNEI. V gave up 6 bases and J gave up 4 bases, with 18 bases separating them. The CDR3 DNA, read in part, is TGTGCCAGCAGGACGAGACAATCGACGGTTAATGAAAAA. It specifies CASRTRQSTVNEK. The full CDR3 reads CASRTRQSTVNEKLFF.

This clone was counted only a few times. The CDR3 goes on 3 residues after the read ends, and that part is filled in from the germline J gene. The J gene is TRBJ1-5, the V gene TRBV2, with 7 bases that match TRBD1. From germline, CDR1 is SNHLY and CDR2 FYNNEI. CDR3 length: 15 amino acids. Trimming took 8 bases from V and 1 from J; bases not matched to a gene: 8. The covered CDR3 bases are TGTGCCAGCGACAGACAGGGCGGGAGCAATCAGCCC. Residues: CASDRQGGSNQP. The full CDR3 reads CASDRQGGSNQPQHF.

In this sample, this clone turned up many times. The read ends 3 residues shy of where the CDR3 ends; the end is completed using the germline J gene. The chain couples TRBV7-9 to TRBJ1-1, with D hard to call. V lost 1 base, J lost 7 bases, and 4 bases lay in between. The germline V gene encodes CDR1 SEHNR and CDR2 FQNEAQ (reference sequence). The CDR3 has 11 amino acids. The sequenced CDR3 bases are TGTGCCAGCAGCTTAGAGGGTGAA. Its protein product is CASSLEGE. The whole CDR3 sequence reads CASSLEGEAFF.

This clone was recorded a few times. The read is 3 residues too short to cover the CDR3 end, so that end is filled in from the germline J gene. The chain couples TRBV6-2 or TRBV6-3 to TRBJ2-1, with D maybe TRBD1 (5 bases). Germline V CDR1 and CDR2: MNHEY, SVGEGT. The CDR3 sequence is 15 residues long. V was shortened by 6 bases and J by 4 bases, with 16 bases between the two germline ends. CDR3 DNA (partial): TGTGCCAGCAGCATAGACAGAACCTATTACAATGAG. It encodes CASSIDRTYYNE. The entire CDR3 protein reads CASSIDRTYYNEQFF.

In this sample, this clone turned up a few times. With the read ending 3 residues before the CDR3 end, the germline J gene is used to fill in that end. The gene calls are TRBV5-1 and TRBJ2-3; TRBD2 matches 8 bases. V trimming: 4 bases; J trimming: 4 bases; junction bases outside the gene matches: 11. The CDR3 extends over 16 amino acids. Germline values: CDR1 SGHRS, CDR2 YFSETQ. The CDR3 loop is CASSAAGGDISDTQYF. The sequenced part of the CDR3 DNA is TGCGCCAGCAGCGCGGCGGGGGGTGATATTTCAGATACG.

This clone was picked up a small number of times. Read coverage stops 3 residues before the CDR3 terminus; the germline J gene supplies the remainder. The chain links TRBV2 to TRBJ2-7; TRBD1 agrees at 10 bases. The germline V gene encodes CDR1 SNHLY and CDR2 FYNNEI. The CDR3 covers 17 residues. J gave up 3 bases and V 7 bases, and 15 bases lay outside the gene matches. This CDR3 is CASKNHEPGQGCYEQYF. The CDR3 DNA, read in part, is TGTGCCAGCAAAAACCACGAGCCGGGACAGGGGTGCTACGAG.

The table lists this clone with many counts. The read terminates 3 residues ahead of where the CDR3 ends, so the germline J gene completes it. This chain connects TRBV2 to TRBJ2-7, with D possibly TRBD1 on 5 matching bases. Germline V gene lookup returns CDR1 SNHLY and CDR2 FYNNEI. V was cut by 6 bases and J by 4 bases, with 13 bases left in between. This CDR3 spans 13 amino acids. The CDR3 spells CASSLDRQYEQYF. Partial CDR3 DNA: TGTGCCAGCAGCCTAGACAGACAATACGAG.

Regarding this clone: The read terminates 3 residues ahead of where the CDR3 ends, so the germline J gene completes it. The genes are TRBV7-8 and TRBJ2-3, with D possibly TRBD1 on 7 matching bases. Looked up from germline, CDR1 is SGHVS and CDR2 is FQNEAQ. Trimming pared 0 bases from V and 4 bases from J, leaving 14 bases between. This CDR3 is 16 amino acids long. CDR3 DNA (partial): TGTGCCAGCAGCTTAGCGCGGGACAGAATTTCAGATACG. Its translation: CASSLARDRISDT. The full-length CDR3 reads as CASSLARDRISDTQYF.

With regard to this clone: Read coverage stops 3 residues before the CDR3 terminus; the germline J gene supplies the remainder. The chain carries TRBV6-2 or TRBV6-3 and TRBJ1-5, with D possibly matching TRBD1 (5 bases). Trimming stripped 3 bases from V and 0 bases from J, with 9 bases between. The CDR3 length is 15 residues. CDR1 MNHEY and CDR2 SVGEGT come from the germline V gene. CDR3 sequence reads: CASSYGQTSNQPQHF. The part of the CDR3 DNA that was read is TGTGCCAGCAGTTATGGACAAACTAGCAATCAGCCC.

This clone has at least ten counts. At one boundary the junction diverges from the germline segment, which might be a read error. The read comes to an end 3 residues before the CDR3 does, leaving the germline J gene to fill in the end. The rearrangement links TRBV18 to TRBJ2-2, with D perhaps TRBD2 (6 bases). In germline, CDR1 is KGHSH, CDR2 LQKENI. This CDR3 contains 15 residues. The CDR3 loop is CASPPRGMNTGELFF. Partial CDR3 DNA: TGTGCCAGCCCACCTCGGGGGATGAACACCGGGGAG.

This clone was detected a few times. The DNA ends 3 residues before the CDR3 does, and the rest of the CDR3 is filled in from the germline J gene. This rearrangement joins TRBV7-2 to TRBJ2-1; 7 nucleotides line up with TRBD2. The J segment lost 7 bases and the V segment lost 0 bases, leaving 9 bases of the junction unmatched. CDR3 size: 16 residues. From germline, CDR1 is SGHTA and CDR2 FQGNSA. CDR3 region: CASSLAVAGVLNEQFF. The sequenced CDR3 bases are TGTGCCAGCAGCTTAGCCGTGGCGGGGGTACTTAATGAG.

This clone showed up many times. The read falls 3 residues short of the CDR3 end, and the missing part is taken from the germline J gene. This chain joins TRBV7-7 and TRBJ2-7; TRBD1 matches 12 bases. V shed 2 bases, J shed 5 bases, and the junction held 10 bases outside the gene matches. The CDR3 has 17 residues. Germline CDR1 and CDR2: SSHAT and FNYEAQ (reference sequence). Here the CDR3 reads CASSLSTPGTGGDEQYF. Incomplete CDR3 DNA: TGTGCCAGCAGCTTATCTACCCCCGGGACAGGGGGCGACGAG. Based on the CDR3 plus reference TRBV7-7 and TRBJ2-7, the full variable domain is GAGVSQSPRYKVTKRGQDVTLRCDPISSHATLYWYQQALGQGPEFLTYFNYEAQPDKSGLPSDRFSAERPEGSISTLTIQRTEQRDSAMYRCASSLSTPGTGGDEQYFGPGTRLTVT.

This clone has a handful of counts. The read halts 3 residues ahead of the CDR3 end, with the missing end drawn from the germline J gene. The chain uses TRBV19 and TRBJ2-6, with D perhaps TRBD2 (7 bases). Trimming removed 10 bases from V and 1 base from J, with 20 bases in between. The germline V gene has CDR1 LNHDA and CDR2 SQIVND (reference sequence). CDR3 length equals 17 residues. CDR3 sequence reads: CATIRGGALSGANVLTF. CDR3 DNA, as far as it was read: TGTGCCACCATCCGTGGGGGGGCCCTATCTGGGGCCAACGTC.

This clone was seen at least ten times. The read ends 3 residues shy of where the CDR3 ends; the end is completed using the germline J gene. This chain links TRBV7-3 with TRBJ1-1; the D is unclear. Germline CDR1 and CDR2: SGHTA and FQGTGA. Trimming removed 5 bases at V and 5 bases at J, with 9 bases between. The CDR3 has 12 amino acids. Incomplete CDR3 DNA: TGTGCCAGCAGCCATAGCGGGACTGAA. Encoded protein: CASSHSGTE. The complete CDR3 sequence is CASSHSGTEAFF.

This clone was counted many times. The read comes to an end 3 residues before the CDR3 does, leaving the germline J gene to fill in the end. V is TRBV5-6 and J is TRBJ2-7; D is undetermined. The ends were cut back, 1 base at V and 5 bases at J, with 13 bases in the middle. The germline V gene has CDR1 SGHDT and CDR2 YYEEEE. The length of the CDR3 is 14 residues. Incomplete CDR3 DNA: TGTGCCAGCAGCTTGTCAAGGGTCAGTGACGAG. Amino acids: CASSLSRVSDE. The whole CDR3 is CASSLSRVSDEQYF.

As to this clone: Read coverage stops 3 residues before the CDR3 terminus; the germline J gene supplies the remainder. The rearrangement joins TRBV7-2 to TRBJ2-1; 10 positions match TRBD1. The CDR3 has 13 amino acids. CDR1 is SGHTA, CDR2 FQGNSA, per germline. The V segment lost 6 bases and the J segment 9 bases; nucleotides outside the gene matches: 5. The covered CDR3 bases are TGTGCCAGCAGGGTGACAGGGGGCGGTGAG. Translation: CASRVTGGGE. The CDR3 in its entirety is CASRVTGGGEQFF.

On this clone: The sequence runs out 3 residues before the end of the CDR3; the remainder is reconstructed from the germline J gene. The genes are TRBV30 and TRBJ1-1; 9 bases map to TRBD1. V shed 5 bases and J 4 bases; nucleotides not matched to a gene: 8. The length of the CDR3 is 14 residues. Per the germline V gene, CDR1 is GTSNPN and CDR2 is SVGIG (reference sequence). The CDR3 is CAWGRDRVGTEAFF. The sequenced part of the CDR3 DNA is TGTGCCTGGGGGAGGGACAGGGTGGGCACTGAA.

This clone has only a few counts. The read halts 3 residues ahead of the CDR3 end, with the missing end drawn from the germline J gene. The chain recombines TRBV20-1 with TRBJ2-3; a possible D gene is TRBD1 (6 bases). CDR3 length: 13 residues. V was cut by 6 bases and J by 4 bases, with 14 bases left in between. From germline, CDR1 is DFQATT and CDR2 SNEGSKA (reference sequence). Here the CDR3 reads CSAWDTLADTQYF. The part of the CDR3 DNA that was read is TGCAGTGCCTGGGACACACTCGCAGATACG.

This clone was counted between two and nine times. CDR3 DNA, as far as it was read: TGTGCCAGTAGTATAGGTCGGGGTGCCACAGATACG. Translated, it gives CASSIGRGATDT. The full CDR3 protein is CASSIGRGATDTQYF. The V call is TRBV19, the J call TRBJ2-3, with D possibly matching TRBD2 (5 bases). The read terminates 3 residues before the CDR3 end, so the remaining end is supplied by the germline J gene. Trimming pared 1 base from V and 2 bases from J, leaving 10 bases between. Germline V gene data show CDR1 as LNHDA and CDR2 as SQIVND (reference sequence). The CDR3 has 15 amino acids.

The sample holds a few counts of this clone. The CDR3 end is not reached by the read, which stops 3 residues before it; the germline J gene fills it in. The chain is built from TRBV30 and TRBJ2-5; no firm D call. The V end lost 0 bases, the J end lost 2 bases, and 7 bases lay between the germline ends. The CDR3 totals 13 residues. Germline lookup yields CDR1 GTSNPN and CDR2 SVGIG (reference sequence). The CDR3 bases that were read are TGTGCCTGGAGTGTACGCCAGCAAGAGACC. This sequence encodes CAWSVRQQET. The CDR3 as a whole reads CAWSVRQQETQYF. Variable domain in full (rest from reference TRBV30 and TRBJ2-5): SQTIHQWPATLVQPVGSPLSLECTVEGTSNPNLYWYRQAAGRGLQLLFYSVGIGQISSEVPQNLSASRPQDRQFILSSKKLLLSDSGFYLCAWSVRQQETQYFGPGTRLLVL.

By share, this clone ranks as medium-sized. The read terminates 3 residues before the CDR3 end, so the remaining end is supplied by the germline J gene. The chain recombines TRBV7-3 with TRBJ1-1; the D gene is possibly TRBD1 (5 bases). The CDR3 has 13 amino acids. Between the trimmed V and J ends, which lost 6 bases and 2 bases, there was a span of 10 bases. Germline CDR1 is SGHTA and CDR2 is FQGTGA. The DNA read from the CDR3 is TGTGCCAGCAGTCGACAGAAAAACACTGAA. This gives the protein CASSRQKNTE. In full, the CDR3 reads CASSRQKNTEAFF.